This T cell receptor (beta chain) was obtained from a study of T cell responses to AZD1222 COVID-19 vaccine. Libraries were prepared by immunoSEQ multiplex PCR; TCRdb keeps only in-frame clonotypes and omits some of them. The repertoire consists of some 36,000 clones, with 70% to 90% occurring once and the leading ten covering around 6.6%. V was cut by 4 bases and J by 4 bases, with 16 bases left in between. The CDR3 is made up of 16 amino acids. From germline, CDR1 is LNHDA and CDR2 SQIVND (reference sequence). Sample: peripheral blood, taken on day 0 of AZD1222 vaccination. The gene calls are TRBV19 and TRBJ1-4; D gene uncertain. This TCR was recovered from an adult in good health. For the CDR3, the DNA is TGTGCCAGTAGTAACGCGGCCTCTGGAGGTAATGAAAAACTGTTTTTT. Translated, it gives CASSNAASGGNEKLFF.